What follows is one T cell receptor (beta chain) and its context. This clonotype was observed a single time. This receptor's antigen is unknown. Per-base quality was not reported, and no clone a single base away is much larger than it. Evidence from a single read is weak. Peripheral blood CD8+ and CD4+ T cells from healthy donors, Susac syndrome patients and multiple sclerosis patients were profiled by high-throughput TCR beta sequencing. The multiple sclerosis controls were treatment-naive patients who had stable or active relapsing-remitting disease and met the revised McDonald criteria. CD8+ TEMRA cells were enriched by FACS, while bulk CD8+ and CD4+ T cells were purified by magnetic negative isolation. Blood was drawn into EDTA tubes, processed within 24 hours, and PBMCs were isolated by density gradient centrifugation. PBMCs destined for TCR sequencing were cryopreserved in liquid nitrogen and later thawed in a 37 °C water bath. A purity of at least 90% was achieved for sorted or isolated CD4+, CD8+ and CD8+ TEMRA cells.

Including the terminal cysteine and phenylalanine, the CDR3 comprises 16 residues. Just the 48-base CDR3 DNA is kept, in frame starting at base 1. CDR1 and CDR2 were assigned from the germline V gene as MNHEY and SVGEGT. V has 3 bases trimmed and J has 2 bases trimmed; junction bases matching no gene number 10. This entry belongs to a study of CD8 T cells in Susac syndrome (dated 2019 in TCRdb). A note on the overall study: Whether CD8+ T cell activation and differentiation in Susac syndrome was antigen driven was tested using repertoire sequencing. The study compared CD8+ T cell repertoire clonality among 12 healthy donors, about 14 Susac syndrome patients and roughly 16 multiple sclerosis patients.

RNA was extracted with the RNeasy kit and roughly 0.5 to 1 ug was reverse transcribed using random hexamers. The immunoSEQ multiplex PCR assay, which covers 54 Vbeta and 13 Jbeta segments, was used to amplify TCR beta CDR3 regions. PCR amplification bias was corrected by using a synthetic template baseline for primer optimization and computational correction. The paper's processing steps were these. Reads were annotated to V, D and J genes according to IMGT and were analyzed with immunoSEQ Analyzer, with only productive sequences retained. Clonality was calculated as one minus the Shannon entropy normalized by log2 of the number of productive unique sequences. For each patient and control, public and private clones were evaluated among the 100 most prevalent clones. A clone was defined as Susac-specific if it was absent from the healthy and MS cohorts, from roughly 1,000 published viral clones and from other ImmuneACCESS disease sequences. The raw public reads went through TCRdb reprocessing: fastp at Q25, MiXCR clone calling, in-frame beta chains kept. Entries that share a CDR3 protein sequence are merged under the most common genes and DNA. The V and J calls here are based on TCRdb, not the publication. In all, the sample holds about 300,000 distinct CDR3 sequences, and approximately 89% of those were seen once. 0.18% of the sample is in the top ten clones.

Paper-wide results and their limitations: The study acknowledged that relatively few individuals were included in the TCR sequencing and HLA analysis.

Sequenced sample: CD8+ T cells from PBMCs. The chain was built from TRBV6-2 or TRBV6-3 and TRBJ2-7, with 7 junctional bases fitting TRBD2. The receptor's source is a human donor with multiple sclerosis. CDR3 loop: CASSYWREPGTYEQYF. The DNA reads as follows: TGTGCCAGCAGTTATTGGCGGGAGCCAGGGACCTACGAGCAGTACTTC.